The rows below give T cell receptor beta chains drawn from one sample of a study of T cell responses to AZD1222 COVID-19 vaccine. TCRdb keeps only in-frame clones here, not all; method: immunoSEQ multiplex PCR. Here the sample spans over 150,000 clones, just under 95% being singletons. The sample consisted of peripheral blood, taken 28 days after the second dose of the MenACWY control vaccine. Source of these receptors: an adult who received the MenACWY meningococcal vaccine as a control. The CDR3 runs from the conserved cysteine through the conserved F or W. D genes are given only for firm matches. Some rows have no size entry. The others give once, few or many, or a class for an expanded clone.

>.|TRBD1|TRBV27|TRBJ1-1
TGTGCCAGCAGTTTAGGGACAGGGCGGATGAACACTGAAGCTTTCTTT
CASSLGTGRMNTEAFF
>.|.|TRBV12-2|TRBJ1-5
TGTGCAAGTCGCCCCGACAGGGAGAATCAGCCCCAGCATTTT
CASRPDRENQPQHF
>.|TRBD2|TRBV5-4|TRBJ2-2
TGTGCCAGCAGCTCAAGAGCGGGGGAGACCACCGGGGAGCTGTTTTTT
CASSSRAGETTGELFF
>.|TRBD2|TRBV19|TRBJ2-1
TGTGCCAGTAGTATATCAGCTAGCGGGGGTACCCCCTCCTACAATGAGCAGTTCTTC
CASSISASGGTPSYNEQFF
>.|TRBD1|TRBV29-1|TRBJ1-1
TGCAGCGCGGACAGGGGGAACACTGAAGCTTTCTTT
CSADRGNTEAFF
>.|TRBD1|TRBV18|TRBJ2-7
TGTGCCAGCTCACACGACAGGGGTTCCTCCTACGAGCAGTACTTC
CASSHDRGSSYEQYF
>.|.|TRBV5-1|TRBJ2-3
TGCGCCAGCAGCTGGTCCAGGAGCACAGATACGCAGTATTTT
CASSWSRSTDTQYF
>once|TRBD2|TRBV19|TRBJ2-7
TGTGCCAGTAGGTCGGGGGGATTCGAGCAGTACTTC
CASRSGGFEQYF
>.|TRBD1|TRBV2|TRBJ1-1
TGTGCCAGCAGGACAGGGGGCGAAGCTTTCTTT
CASRTGGEAFF
>.|.|TRBV19|TRBJ2-7
TGTGCCAGTAGTATCGAACAGGGTACCTACGAGCAGTACTTC
CASSIEQGTYEQYF
>.|TRBD1|TRBV18|TRBJ2-3
TGTGCCAGCTCACCGGGAGGGACAGGGGATGGAGATACGCAGTATTTT
CASSPGGTGDGDTQYF
>once|.|TRBV2|TRBJ1-2
TGTGCCAGCAGTGAAGACGGGCTAGGGCAGTCTAACTATGGCTACACCTTC
CASSEDGLGQSNYGYTF
>.|.|TRBV6-5|TRBJ1-2
TGTGCCAGCAGTTACCGAGGCCAGGCCGTCGGGGGCTACACCTTC
CASSYRGQAVGGYTF
>few|.|TRBV6-5|TRBJ2-1
TGTGCCAGCAGTACGTTCGCGGGGGCATACAATGAGCAGTTCTTC
CASSTFAGAYNEQFF
>.|.|TRBV9|TRBJ2-2
TGTGCCAGCAGCGTACGGGTTGACACCGGGGAGCTGTTTTTT
CASSVRVDTGELFF
>.|TRBD1|TRBV24-1|TRBJ2-7
TGTGCCACCAGTGAGGAACGGGACAGCACCTACGAGCAGTACTTC
CATSEERDSTYEQYF
>.|.|TRBV2|TRBJ1-5
TGTGCCAGCAGTGTGCTGGGGGGAGAAAATCAGCCCCAGCATTTT
CASSVLGGENQPQHF
>.|.|TRBV3-1/TRBV3-2|TRBJ2-7
TGTGCCAGCAGCCAAGGATTACCAACCCGCCCTACAGAGCAGTACTTC
CASSQGLPTRPTEQYF
>.|.|TRBV7-8|TRBJ2-7
TGTGCCAGCAGCTACCGGGACACCACCTACGAGCAGTACTTC
CASSYRDTTYEQYF
>.|.|TRBV27|TRBJ2-3
TGTGCCAGCTCAGGGCTCCTAGCGTCTAGCACAGATACGCAGTATTTT
CASSGLLASSTDTQYF
>.|.|TRBV5-1|TRBJ1-3
TGCGCCAGCAATCCAGGGTCTGGAAACACCATATATTTT
CASNPGSGNTIYF
>few|TRBD1|TRBV4-1|TRBJ1-2
TGCGCCAGCAGCCAGTCACAGGGGCCGAACTATGGCTACACCTTC
CASSQSQGPNYGYTF
>.|.|TRBV19|TRBJ1-3
TGTGCCAGTAGTCCACAGGGTCCTCCCTCTGGAAACACCATATATTTT
CASSPQGPPSGNTIYF
>.|.|TRBV4-1|TRBJ1-5
TGCGCCAGCAGCCAAGAGGGTCAGGGCGATCAGCCCCAGCATTTT
CASSQEGQGDQPQHF
>.|TRBD1|TRBV4-2|TRBJ1-1
TGTGCCAGCACCCGGGACAGGGGGGGTGAAGCTTTCTTT
CASTRDRGGEAFF
>.|.|TRBV7-9|TRBJ1-1
TGTGCCAGCAACCCCCCCGGGGTGAGCACTGAAGCTTTCTTT
CASNPPGVSTEAFF
>.|.|TRBV19|TRBJ2-5
TGTGCCAGTAGTAAGAACAGGGACCAAGAGACCCAGTACTTC
CASSKNRDQETQYF
>.|TRBD1|TRBV6-5|TRBJ1-1
TGTGCCAGCAGCCGCGGACAGGGCCGCACTGAAGCTTTCTTT
CASSRGQGRTEAFF
>.|TRBD1|TRBV9|TRBJ2-3
TGTGCCAGCACAATGGGACAGGCAATGTCAGATACGCAGTATTTT
CASTMGQAMSDTQYF
>.|.|TRBV30|TRBJ2-2
TGTGCCTGGAGTGTACCCCCCGGCGGGGAGAACACCGGGGAGCTGTTTTTT
CAWSVPPGGENTGELFF
>.|.|TRBV25-1|TRBJ1-4
TGTGCCAGCAGTGAACGAGGGATAGGGGATGAAAAACTGTTTTTT
CASSERGIGDEKLFF
>.|.|TRBV20-1|TRBJ2-3
TGCAGTGCTAACAGGGCAGATACGCAGTATTTT
CSANRADTQYF
>.|.|TRBV9|TRBJ1-3
TGTGCCAGCAGCGCGGGGAACCGCCCGTCTGGAAACACCATATATTTT
CASSAGNRPSGNTIYF
>few|.|TRBV6-5|TRBJ1-1
TGTGCCAGCAGGCGGGAACGAGGCTTTGAAGCTTTCTTT
CASRRERGFEAFF
>.|TRBD2|TRBV4-2|TRBJ2-1
TGTGCCAGCAGCCAAGAAGGAACTAGCGGGGTGCATGAGCAGTTCTTC
CASSQEGTSGVHEQFF
>.|.|TRBV3-1/TRBV3-2|TRBJ2-1
TGTGCCAGCAGCAACGCCTGGGGTGAGCAGTTCTTC
CASSNAWGEQFF
>.|.|TRBV12-3/TRBV12-4|TRBJ1-4
TGTGCCAGCCGGACAGCAACTAATGAAAAACTGTTTTTT
CASRTATNEKLFF
>.|.|TRBV4-1|TRBJ2-1
TGCGCCAGTAACGATGGGGCTGCTGAGCAGTTCTTC
CASNDGAAEQFF
>.|.|TRBV7-9|TRBJ1-2
TGTGCCAGCAGCTTACCACAGGACCATGGCTACACCTTC
CASSLPQDHGYTF
>.|.|TRBV11-2|TRBJ1-1
TGTGCCAGCAGCTTGGCCTTCACGATGAACACTGAAGCTTTCTTT
CASSLAFTMNTEAFF
>once|.|TRBV7-2|TRBJ2-5
TGTGCCAGCAGCTTAGGGGCGAGGAGGGCAGAGACCCAGTACTTC
CASSLGARRAETQYF
>.|TRBD1|TRBV18|TRBJ1-3
TGTGCCAGCTCACCAGCGGGACAGGGGGCTGGAAACACCATATATTTT
CASSPAGQGAGNTIYF
>.|.|TRBV30|TRBJ1-6
TGTGCCTGGAACAGGGATAATTCACCCCTCCACTTT
CAWNRDNSPLHF
>.|.|TRBV18|TRBJ1-1
TGTGCCAGCTCTTTTCCAAACAGCGGGAACACTGAAGCTTTCTTT
CASSFPNSGNTEAFF
>.|.|TRBV6-2/TRBV6-3|TRBJ2-1
TGTGCCAGCAGTCCCGTTACCCCCCATCTCGGAGGTTATGAGCAGTTCTTC
CASSPVTPHLGGYEQFF
>.|.|TRBV7-9|TRBJ1-5
TGTGCCAGCAGCTTTAATGGGGTCCAGCCCCAGCATTTT
CASSFNGVQPQHF
>.|.|TRBV7-9|TRBJ1-2
TGTGCCAGCAGCCGCGAGGCAGGGTTGTTTGAGTATGGCTACACCTTC
CASSREAGLFEYGYTF
>.|TRBD2|TRBV6-4|TRBJ2-1
TGTGCCAGCAGAGGGAGTAGCGGGGTCGTTAGCTCCTACAATGAGCAGTTCTTC
CASRGSSGVVSSYNEQFF
>once|.|TRBV5-1|TRBJ1-3
TGCGCCAGCAGCATGGGACCGCTGAGCTCTGGAAACACCATATATTTT
CASSMGPLSSGNTIYF
>few|.|TRBV19|TRBJ1-4
TGTGCCAGTAGTACAGCAGGAGACAGTGCGGTTCCTGAAAAACTGTTTTTT
CASSTAGDSAVPEKLFF
>.|TRBD1|TRBV29-1|TRBJ1-2
TGCAGCGTCCGGGACAGGGGATCCTATGGCTACACCTTC
CSVRDRGSYGYTF
>.|.|TRBV7-2|TRBJ1-5
TGTGCCAGCAGCTTAGGGGTAGAATATAGCAATCAGCCCCAGCATTTT
CASSLGVEYSNQPQHF
>few|.|TRBV27|TRBJ1-5
TGTGCCAGCAGTTTATCGATCGGGGATAAATTGCAGCCCCAGCATTTT
CASSLSIGDKLQPQHF
>.|TRBD2|TRBV27|TRBJ2-3
TGTGCCAGTATGGCCGGGACTATCCTCACAGATACGCAGTATTTT
CASMAGTILTDTQYF
>.|.|TRBV12-3/TRBV12-4|TRBJ1-1
TGTGCCAGCGGTCGGAGGGGGGTAGAAGCTTTCTTT
CASGRRGVEAFF
>.|.|TRBV5-6|TRBJ1-1
TGTGCCAGCAGCTTTACACTTCTGAACACTGAAGCTTTCTTT
CASSFTLLNTEAFF
>once|.|TRBV2|TRBJ2-5
TGTGCCAGCAAGTCGGGGGGCCATGAAGAGACCCAGTACTTC
CASKSGGHEETQYF